This T cell receptor beta chain was captured by sequencing in a study of OX40 agonist ivuxolimab in advanced cancers. Some clones are missing from TCRdb's copy, which holds only in-frame ones; the method was immunoSEQ multiplex PCR. The data show roughly 96,000 clones, 70% to 85% seen once. Looked up from germline, CDR1 is MNHEY and CDR2 is SVGAGI. There are 14 residues in the CDR3. Trimming took off 4 bases at V and 4 bases at J, with 14 bases between the two ends. The receptor was derived from an adult with an advanced solid tumor such as melanoma, head and neck, liver or kidney cancer. Specimen: CD4+ or CD8+ T cells sorted from blood, collected in a trial of the OX40 agonist ivuxolimab. The V and J genes are TRBV6-5 and TRBJ2-7; D might be TRBD1 (5 bases). Written as DNA, the CDR3 is TGTGCCAGCAGTTCTCCGGACAAAATTTACGAGCAGTACTTC. Encoded protein: CASSSPDKIYEQYF.